This T cell receptor beta chain derives from a study of shared clonotypes between healthy human individuals. CDR1 and CDR2 from the germline V gene are LGHNA and YNFKEQ. The CDR3 is 15 amino acids. The junction had 8 bases not matched to a gene; V was cut back by 2 bases and J by 8 bases. Repertoires were generated with immunoSEQ multiplex PCR, while TCRdb's copy carries only in-frame clones and drops some. The table records 95,000 to 120,000 clones, around 68% of them present only once. The TCR was taken from a woman aged 25 to 45 in good health. The V call is TRBV4-2, the J call TRBJ1-4; 7 bases align to TRBD1. Material: memory CD8+ T cells sorted from blood. The subset is: CD45RO+ cells pooled with CCR7-negative TemRA cells. The CDR3 DNA sequence: TGTGCCAGCAGCCAACCCGACAGGGATGAGGAAAAACTGTTTTTT. It codes for CASSQPDRDEEKLFF.